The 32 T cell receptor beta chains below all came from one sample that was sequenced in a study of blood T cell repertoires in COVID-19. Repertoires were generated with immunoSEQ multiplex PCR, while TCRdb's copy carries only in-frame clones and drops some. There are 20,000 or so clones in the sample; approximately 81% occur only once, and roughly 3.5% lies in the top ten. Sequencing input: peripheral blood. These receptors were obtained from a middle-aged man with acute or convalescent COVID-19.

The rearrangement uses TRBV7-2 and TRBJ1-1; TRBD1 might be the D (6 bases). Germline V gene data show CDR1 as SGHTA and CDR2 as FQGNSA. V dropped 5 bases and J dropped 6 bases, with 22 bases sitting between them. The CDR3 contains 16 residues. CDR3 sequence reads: CASSTTRGPGGSEAFF. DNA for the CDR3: TGTGCCAGCAGCACAACCAGGGGCCCCGGAGGTTCTGAAGCTTTCTTT.

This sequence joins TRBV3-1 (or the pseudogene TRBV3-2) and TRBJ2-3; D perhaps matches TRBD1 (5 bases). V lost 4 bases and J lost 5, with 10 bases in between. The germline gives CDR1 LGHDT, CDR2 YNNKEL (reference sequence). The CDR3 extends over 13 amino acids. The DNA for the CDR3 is TGTGCCAGCAGCCTGGACCAGGGAGATACGCAGTATTTT. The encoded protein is CASSLDQGDTQYF.

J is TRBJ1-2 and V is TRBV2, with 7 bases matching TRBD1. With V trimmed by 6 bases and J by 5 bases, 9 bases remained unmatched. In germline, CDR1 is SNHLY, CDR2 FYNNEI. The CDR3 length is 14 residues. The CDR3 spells CASSLFGTDYGYTF. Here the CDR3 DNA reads TGTGCCAGCAGCCTTTTTGGGACAGATTATGGCTACACCTTC.

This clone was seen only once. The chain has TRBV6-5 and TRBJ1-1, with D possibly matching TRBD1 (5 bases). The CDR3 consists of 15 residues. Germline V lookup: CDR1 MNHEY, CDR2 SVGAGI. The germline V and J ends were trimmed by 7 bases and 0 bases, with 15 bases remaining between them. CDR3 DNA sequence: TGTGCCAGCACCCCGGGGGGGGTCATGAACACTGAAGCTTTCTTT. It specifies CASTPGGVMNTEAFF.

This CDR3 reads CASSESFSGELFF. The CDR3 nucleotides read TGTGCCAGCAGTGAATCTTTTTCCGGGGAGCTGTTTTTT. The chain couples TRBV6-1 to TRBJ2-2; D call uncertain. Germline V gives CDR1 MNHNS, CDR2 SASEGT. The CDR3 contains 13 residues. Trimming shortened V by 2 bases and J by 6 bases, and 7 bases separated the two germline ends.

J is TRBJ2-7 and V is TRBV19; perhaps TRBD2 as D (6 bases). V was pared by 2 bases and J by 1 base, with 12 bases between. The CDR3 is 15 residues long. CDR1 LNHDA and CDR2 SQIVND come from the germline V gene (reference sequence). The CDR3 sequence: CASSIRAGLSYEQYF. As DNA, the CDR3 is TGTGCCAGTAGTATAAGGGCAGGACTATCCTACGAGCAGTACTTC.

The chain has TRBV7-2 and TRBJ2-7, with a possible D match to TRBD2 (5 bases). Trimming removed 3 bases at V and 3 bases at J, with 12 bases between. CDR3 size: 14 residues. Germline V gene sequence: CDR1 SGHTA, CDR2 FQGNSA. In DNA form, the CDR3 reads TGTGCCAGCAGCTTTACACTAGAGGGCTACGAGCAGTACTTC. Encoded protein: CASSFTLEGYEQYF.

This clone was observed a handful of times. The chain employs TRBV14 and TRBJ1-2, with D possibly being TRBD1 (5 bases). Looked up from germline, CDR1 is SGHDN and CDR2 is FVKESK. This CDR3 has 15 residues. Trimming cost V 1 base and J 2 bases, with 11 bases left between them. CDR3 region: CASSQVSGWNYGYTF. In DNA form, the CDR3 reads TGTGCCAGCAGCCAAGTTTCAGGGTGGAACTATGGCTACACCTTC.

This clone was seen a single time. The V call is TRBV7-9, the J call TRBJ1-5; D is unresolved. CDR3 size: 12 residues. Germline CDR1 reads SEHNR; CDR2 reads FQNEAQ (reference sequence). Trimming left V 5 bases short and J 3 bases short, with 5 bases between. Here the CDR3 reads CASSDINQPQHF. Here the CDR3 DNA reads TGTGCCAGCAGCGACATCAATCAGCCCCAGCATTTT.

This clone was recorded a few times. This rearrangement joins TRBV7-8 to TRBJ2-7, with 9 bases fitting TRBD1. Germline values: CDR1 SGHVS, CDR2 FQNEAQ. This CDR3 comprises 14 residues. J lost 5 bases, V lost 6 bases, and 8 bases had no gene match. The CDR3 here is CASRRPGQGNEQYF. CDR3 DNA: TGTGCCAGCAGGAGACCGGGACAGGGAAACGAGCAGTACTTC.

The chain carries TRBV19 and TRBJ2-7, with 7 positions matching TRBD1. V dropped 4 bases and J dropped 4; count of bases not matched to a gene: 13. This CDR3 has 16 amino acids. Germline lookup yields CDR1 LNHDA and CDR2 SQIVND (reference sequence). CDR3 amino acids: CASSTLGTAYVYEQYF. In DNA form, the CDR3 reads TGTGCCAGTAGTACGCTAGGGACAGCCTATGTGTACGAGCAGTACTTC.

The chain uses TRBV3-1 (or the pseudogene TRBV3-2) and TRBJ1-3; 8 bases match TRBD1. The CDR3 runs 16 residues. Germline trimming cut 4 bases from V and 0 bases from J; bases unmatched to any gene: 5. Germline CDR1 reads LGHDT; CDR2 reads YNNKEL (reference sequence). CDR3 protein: CASSRRTGISGNTIYF. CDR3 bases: TGTGCCAGCAGCCGACGGACAGGGATCTCTGGAAACACCATATATTTT.

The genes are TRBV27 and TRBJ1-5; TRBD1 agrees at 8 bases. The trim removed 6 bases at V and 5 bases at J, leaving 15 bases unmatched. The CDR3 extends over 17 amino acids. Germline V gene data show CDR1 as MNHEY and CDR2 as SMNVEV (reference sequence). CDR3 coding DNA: TGTGCCAGCAGCCAGAGGGGTGGCAGGGGGCGGGATCAGCCCCAGCATTTT. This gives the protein CASSQRGGRGRDQPQHF.

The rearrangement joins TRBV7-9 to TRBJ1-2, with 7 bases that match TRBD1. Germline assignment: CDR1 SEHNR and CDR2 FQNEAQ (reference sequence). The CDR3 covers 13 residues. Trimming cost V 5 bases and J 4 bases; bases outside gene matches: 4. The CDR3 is CASSLDRSYGYTF. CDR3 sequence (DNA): TGTGCCAGCAGCCTGGACAGGTCCTATGGCTACACCTTC. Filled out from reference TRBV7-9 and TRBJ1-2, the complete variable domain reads DTGVSQNPRHKITKRGQNVTFRCDPISEHNRLYWYRQTLGQGPEFLTYFQNEAQLEKSRLLSDRFSAERPKGSFSTLEIQRTEQGDSAMYLCASSLDRSYGYTFGSGTRLTVV.

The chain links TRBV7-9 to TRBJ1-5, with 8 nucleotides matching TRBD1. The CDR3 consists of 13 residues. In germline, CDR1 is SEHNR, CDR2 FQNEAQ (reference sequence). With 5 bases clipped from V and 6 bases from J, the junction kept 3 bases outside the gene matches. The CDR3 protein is CASSRTGPQPQHF. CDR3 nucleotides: TGTGCCAGCAGCCGGACAGGGCCTCAGCCCCAGCATTTT.

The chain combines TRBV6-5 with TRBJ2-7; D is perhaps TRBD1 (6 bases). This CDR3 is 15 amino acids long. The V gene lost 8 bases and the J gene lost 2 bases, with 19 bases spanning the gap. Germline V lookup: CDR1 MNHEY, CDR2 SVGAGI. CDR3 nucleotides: TGTGCCAGCTCCCGGCAAGGGGGTGCGCCCTACGAGCAGTACTTC. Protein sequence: CASSRQGGAPYEQYF.

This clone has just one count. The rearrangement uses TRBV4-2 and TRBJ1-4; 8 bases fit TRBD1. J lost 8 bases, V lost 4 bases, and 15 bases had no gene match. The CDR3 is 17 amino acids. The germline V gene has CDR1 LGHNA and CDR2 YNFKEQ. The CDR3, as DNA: TGTGCCAGCAGCCCCACGGGTAGTCAGGGGGCTGGGGAAAAACTGTTTTTT. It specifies CASSPTGSQGAGEKLFF.

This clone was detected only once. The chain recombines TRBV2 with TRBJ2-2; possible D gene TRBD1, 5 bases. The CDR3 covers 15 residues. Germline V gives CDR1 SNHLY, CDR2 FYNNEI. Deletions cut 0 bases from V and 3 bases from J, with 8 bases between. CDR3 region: CASSEAQTDTGELFF. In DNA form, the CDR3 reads TGTGCCAGCAGTGAAGCGCAGACAGACACCGGGGAGCTGTTTTTT.

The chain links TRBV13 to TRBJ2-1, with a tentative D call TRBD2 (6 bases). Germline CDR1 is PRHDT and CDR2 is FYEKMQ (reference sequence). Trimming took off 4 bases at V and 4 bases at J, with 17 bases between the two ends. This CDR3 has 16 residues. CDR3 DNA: TGTGCCAGCAGCTCCACCCCCGGGACTGCATACAATGAGCAGTTCTTC. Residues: CASSSTPGTAYNEQFF.

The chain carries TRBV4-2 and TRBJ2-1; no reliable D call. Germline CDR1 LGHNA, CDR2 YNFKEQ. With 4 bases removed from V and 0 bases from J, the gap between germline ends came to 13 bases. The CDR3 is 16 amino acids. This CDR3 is CASSRERLGSYNEQFF. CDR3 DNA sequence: TGTGCCAGCAGCCGCGAACGACTGGGCTCCTACAATGAGCAGTTCTTC.

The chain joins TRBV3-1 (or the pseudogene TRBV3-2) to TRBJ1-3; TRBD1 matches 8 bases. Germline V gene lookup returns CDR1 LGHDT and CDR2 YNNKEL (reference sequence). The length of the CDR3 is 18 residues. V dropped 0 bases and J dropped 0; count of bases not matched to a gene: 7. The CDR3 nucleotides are TGTGCCAGCAGCCAAGACGGGCAGGGGGCTCACTCTGGAAACACCATATATTTT. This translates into CASSQDGQGAHSGNTIYF.

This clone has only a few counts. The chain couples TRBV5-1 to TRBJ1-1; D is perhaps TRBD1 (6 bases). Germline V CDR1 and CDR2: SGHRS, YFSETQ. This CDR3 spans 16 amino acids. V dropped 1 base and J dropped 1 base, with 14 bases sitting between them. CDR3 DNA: TGCGCCAGCAGCTTGTTCGGGGGGCTAGGGAACACTGAAGCTTTCTTT. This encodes CASSLFGGLGNTEAFF.

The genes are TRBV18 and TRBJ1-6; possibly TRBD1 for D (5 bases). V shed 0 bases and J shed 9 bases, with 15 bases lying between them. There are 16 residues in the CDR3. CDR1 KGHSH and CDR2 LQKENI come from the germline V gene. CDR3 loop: CASSPPPSWGGSPLHF. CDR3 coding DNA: TGTGCCAGCTCACCACCGCCCTCGTGGGGGGGTTCACCCCTCCACTTT. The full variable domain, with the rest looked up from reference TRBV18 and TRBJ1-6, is NAGVMQNPRHLVRRRGQEARLRCSPMKGHSHVYWYRQLPEEGLKFMVYLQKENIIDESGMPKERFSAEFPKEGPSILRIQQVVRGDSAAYFCASSPPPSWGGSPLHFGNGTRLTVT.

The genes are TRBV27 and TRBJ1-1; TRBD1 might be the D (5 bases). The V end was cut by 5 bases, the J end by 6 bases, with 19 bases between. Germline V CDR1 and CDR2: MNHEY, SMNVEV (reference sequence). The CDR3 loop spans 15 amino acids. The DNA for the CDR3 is TGTGCCAGCAGTGTCCGGACACATCTTGGGGCTGAAGCTTTCTTT. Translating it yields CASSVRTHLGAEAFF.

DNA of the CDR3: TGTGCCAGCAGCCTACCCGGGGGTTCAGGGTCACCCTACGAGCAGTACTTC. Amino acids: CASSLPGGSGSPYEQYF. The chain couples TRBV2 to TRBJ2-5; TRBD2 might be the D (6 bases). The J call may be mistaken, given a closer DNA end match to TRBJ2-7. The CDR3 length is 17 residues. CDR1 is SNHLY, CDR2 FYNNEI, per germline.

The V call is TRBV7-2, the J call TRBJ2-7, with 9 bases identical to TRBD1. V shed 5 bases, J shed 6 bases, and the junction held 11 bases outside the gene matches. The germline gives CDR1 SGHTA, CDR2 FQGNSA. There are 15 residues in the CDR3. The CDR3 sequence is CASSATGGQGREQYF. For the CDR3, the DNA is TGTGCCAGCAGCGCAACTGGGGGACAGGGACGCGAGCAGTACTTC.

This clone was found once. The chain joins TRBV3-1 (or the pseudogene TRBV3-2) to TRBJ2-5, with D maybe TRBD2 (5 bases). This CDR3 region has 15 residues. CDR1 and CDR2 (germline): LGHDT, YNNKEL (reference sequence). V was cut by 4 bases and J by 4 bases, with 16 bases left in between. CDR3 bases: TGTGCCAGCAGCCCCTCGGCTAGCCCAAGAGAGACCCAGTACTTC. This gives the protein CASSPSASPRETQYF.

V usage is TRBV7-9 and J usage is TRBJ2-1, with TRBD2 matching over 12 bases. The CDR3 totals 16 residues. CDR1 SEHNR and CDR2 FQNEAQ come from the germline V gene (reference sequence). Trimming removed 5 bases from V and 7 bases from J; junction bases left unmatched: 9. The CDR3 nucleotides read TGTGCCAGCAGCCCAGCACTAGCGGGAGGTCTTAATGAGCAGTTCTTC. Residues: CASSPALAGGLNEQFF.

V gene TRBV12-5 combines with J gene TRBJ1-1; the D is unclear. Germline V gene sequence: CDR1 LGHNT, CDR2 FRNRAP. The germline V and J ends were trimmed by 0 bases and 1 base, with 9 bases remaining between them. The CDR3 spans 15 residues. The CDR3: CASGLVLGSNTEAFF. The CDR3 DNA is TGTGCTAGTGGTTTGGTACTGGGCTCGAACACTGAAGCTTTCTTT. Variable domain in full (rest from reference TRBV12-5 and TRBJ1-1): DARVTQTPRHKVTEMGQEVTMRCQPILGHNTVFWYRQTMMQGLELLAYFRNRAPLDDSGMPKDRFSAEMPDATLATLKIQPSEPRDSAVYFCASGLVLGSNTEAFFGQGTRLTVV.

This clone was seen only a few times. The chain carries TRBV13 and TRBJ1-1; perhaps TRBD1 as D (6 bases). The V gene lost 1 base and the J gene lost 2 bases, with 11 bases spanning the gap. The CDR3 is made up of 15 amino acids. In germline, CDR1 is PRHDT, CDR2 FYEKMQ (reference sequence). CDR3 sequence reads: CASSLDGGPNTEAFF. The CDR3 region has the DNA TGTGCCAGCAGCTTAGATGGGGGCCCTAACACTGAAGCTTTCTTT.

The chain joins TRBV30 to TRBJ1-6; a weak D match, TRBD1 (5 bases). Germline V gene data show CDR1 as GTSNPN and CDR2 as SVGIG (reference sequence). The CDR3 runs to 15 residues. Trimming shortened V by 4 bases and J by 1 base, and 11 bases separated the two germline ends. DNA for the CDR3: TGTGCCTGGACGGGCGGGGGTTCCTATAATTCACCCCTCCACTTT. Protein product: CAWTGGGSYNSPLHF.

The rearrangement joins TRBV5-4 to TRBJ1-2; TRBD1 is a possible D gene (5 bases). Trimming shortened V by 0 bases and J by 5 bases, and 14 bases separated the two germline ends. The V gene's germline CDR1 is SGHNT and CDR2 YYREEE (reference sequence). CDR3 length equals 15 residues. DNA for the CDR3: TGTGCCAGCAGCTTGGAGTGGGGGGACCCATATGGCTACACCTTC. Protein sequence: CASSLEWGDPYGYTF. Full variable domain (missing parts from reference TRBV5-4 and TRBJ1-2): ETGVTQSPTHLIKTRGQQVTLRCSSQSGHNTVSWYQQALGQGPQFIFQYYREEENGRGNFPPRFSGLQFPNYSSELNVNALELDDSALYLCASSLEWGDPYGYTFGSGTRLTVV.